This TCR beta chain came from a study of cytomegalovirus exposure and HLA in healthy donors. General study results and limits: Among the CMV-associated chains, three were confirmed in vitro as specific for CMV antigens. Cytomegalovirus-associated status was assigned to more than 150 TCR beta chains. Reports credit the classifier with highly specific, highly sensitive diagnosis of cytomegalovirus status.

The donors belonged to the approximately 130-subject validation cohort, separate from the roughly 700-subject first cohort. A word on this clone: No antigen is known for it.

Looked up from germline, CDR1 is MNHEY and CDR2 is SVGAGI. V lost 8 bases, J lost 3 bases, and 10 bases lay in between. The CDR3 has 13 residues. Assay used: immunoSEQ multiplex PCR; TCRdb lists only in-frame clones, some missing. Among more than 300,000 clones listed, roughly 90% were seen once. Sequenced material: PBMCs. V and J are TRBV6-5 and TRBJ1-4; D is possibly TRBD1 (6 bases). The receptor was derived from a woman younger than 35 in good health and CMV-seronegative. The CDR3 DNA reads as TGTGCCAGCGGAGGACAGCCTAATGAAAAACTGTTTTTT. Translation: CASGGQPNEKLFF.